Listed below are T cell receptor beta chains from one sample, sequenced in a study of T cell repertoires in cytomegalovirus infection. Using its own MiXCR run on the reads, TCRdb lists one record per CDR3 protein. The table lists fewer than 550,000 distinct CDR3 sequences, 11% of them singletons. Sequencing was carried out using PBMCs. The receptors shown here come from a human donor in good health (CMV status not recorded). Some clones in this sample may be carry-over from other donors' samples. Each CDR3 is given with its conserved first and last residue. A D gene is named only where the DNA matches it firmly. Clone size is not always given. Where it is, it says once, few, many or a class for expanded clones.

CATRTSGGAGTDTQYF	TGTGCCACCCGGACTAGCGGGGGGGCGGGCACAGATACGCAGTATTTT	many	TRBV6-1	TRBJ2-3	TRBD2
CASSPEGQVNQPQHF	TGTGCCAGCAGTCCCGAGGGGCAGGTCAATCAGCCCCAGCATTTT	many	TRBV28	TRBJ1-5	-
CASSVRAGGNTIYF	TGCGCCAGCAGCGTCCGGGCCGGCGGAAACACCATATATTTT	few	TRBV5-1	TRBJ1-3	-
CASSKRTGGTGELFF	TGTGCCAGCAGCAAGCGGACAGGGGGAACCGGGGAGCTGTTTTTT	many	TRBV7-2	TRBJ2-2	TRBD1
CASSSQGDSRSYEQYF	TGTGCCAGCAGTTCCCAGGGGGACTCCCGCTCCTACGAGCAGTACTTC	many	TRBV28	TRBJ2-7	-
CASGRGFETEAFF	TGTGCCAGCGGCAGGGGGTTTGAGACTGAAGCTTTCTTT	few	TRBV6-1	TRBJ1-1	TRBD1
CASSSRDSTNGYTF	TGTGCCAGCAGCTCCCGGGACAGTACGAATGGCTACACCTTC	many	TRBV7-9	TRBJ1-2	TRBD1
CASSPDGAPNYGYTF	TGTGCCAGCAGCCCGGACGGTGCCCCTAACTATGGCTACACCTTC	many	TRBV7-9	TRBJ1-2	-
CASSDFGNTGELFF	TGTGCCAGCAGTGACTTTGGGAACACCGGGGAGCTGTTTTTT	-	TRBV6-4	TRBJ2-2	-
CASSFHLTGTANYGYTF	TGTGCCAGCAGTTTTCATTTGACAGGGACAGCTAACTATGGCTACACCTTC	many	TRBV12-3/TRBV12-4	TRBJ1-2	TRBD1
CASSQASGQGSRHREFF	TGCGCCAGCAGCCAAGCCTCGGGACAGGGCTCACGACACCGAGAGTTCTTC	many	TRBV4-1	TRBJ2-1	TRBD1
CASSEFQPSGVQDTQYF	TGTGCCAGCAGTGAATTCCAGCCTAGCGGGGTGCAAGATACGCAGTATTTT	few	TRBV25-1	TRBJ2-3	TRBD2
CASSPNRFEQYF	TGTGCCAGCAGCCCCAATCGCTTCGAGCAGTACTTC	many	TRBV7-8	TRBJ2-7	-
CSARNPMNTEAFF	TGCAGTGCTAGAAATCCAATGAACACTGAAGCTTTCTTT	many	TRBV20-1	TRBJ1-1	-
CASGHDRFSTSGSLSGELFF	TGTGCTAGTGGGCACGACAGGTTTTCAACTAGCGGGAGTCTATCCGGGGAGCTGTTTTTT	many	TRBV12-5	TRBJ2-2	TRBD2
CASSGLTGENTQYF	TGTGCCAGCAGCGGACTGACCGGGGAAAATACGCAGTATTTT	-	TRBV5-4	TRBJ2-3	-
CASSSFSPGLAGNIQYF	TGTGCCAGCAGCTCATTCAGCCCGGGACTAGCGGGGAACATTCAGTACTTC	many	TRBV7-2	TRBJ2-4	TRBD2
CASGLVYEQYF	TGTGCCAGCGGGCTAGTTTACGAGCAGTACTTC	-	TRBV25-1	TRBJ2-7	-
CASSGQNYNSPLHF	TGTGCCAGCAGCGGACAGAATTATAATTCACCCCTCCACTTT	few	TRBV9	TRBJ1-6	-
CASSSIRSRYGYTF	TGTGCCAGCAGCTCCATTCGGAGCCGATATGGCTACACCTTC	many	TRBV7-8	TRBJ1-2	-
CASSVTGVETQYF	TGTGCCAGTAGTGTGACAGGGGTAGAGACCCAGTACTTC	-	TRBV19	TRBJ2-5	TRBD1
CASSLGAGYTF	TGTGCCAGCAGCTTAGGGGCTGGCTACACCTTC	many	TRBV7-2	TRBJ1-2	-
CASSQEKGDTYLRADTQYF	TGTGCCAGCAGCCAAGAAAAAGGAGATACATACCTGCGGGCAGATACGCAGTATTTT	many	TRBV4-2	TRBJ2-3	-
CSARPLKGLDYGYTF	TGCAGTGCTAGGCCGTTGAAGGGCTTAGACTATGGCTACACCTTC	many	TRBV20-1	TRBJ1-2	-
CASSPVRGQGSYEQYF	TGTGCCAGCAGCCCCGTCCGGGGGCAGGGCAGCTACGAGCAGTACTTC	many	TRBV11-2	TRBJ2-7	-
CASSAGINHF	TGTGCCAGCAGTGCCGGGATTAACCACTTT	-	TRBV2	TRBJ1-6	-